The rows below give T cell receptor beta chains drawn from one sample of a study of blood T cell repertoires in COVID-19. TCRdb's copy holds only in-frame clones and misses some; the assay was immunoSEQ multiplex PCR. The sample includes around 150,000 clones, 70% to 80% of them seen just once. Material for sequencing was peripheral blood. The receptors shown here come from a man between 60 and 70 years old with acute or convalescent COVID-19. The CDR3 runs from the conserved cysteine through the conserved F or W. D genes are given only for firm matches. A row's size may be missing; if present it is once, few, many or a size class.

cdr3_length,clone_size,v_call,j_call,d_call,cdr3_nt,cdr3_aa
13,NA,TRBV6-5,TRBJ1-5,TRBD1,TGTGCCAGCAGCAGACAGGGAGATCAGCCCCAGCATTTT,CASSRQGDQPQHF
15,NA,TRBV5-8,TRBJ1-1,TRBD1,TGTGCCAGCAGCTTGGCCGGGACAGGGATCACTGAAGCTTTCTTT,CASSLAGTGITEAFF
18,once,TRBV7-2,TRBJ2-6,TRBD1,TGTGCCAGCAGCTCAGCAACGGACAGGGCGCGAGGGGCCAACGTCCTGACTTTC,CASSSATDRARGANVLTF
15,NA,TRBV6-2/TRBV6-3,TRBJ2-2,TRBD1,TGTGCCAGCAGCCCGGACAGGGTTCACACCGGGGAGCTGTTTTTT,CASSPDRVHTGELFF
14,NA,TRBV19,TRBJ1-1,NA,TGTGCCAGTAGTATCACTCCTTCGGACACTGAAGCTTTCTTT,CASSITPSDTEAFF
20,NA,TRBV10-3,TRBJ1-3,TRBD1,TGTGCCATCAGTGAGTCCTGGAGACAGGGAGATAATGCGCGTGGAAACACCATATATTTT,CAISESWRQGDNARGNTIYF
17,few,TRBV7-3,TRBJ2-1,TRBD2,TGTGCCAGCAGCCTACCCCTGGGACTAGCGGGGGGGGATGAGCAGTTCTTC,CASSLPLGLAGGDEQFF
15,NA,TRBV7-3,TRBJ2-1,TRBD1,TGTGCCAGCAGCTTACGGACAGGCCCCTACAATGAGCAGTTCTTC,CASSLRTGPYNEQFF
16,once,TRBV7-8,TRBJ2-1,NA,TGTGCCAGCAGCCCAGCTCAGGGGAGAAGCTACAATGAGCAGTTCTTC,CASSPAQGRSYNEQFF
13,many,TRBV6-5,TRBJ2-7,NA,TGTGCCAGCAGTTACTCGACAGGTCTCGAGCAGTACTTC,CASSYSTGLEQYF
14,few,TRBV2,TRBJ1-2,TRBD1,TGTGCCAGCATTCCGGACAGGGCCCTCTATGGCTACACCTTC,CASIPDRALYGYTF
16,once,TRBV7-8,TRBJ2-5,TRBD2,TGTGCCAGCAGCTTACTTATAACAGTTGGGGAGGGGACCCAGTACTTC,CASSLLITVGEGTQYF
14,once,TRBV7-2,TRBJ1-2,NA,TGTGCCAGCAGCTCGGGACACTCTAACTATGGCTACACCTTC,CASSSGHSNYGYTF
16,few,TRBV9,TRBJ1-1,TRBD1,TGTGCCAGCAGCGCCCGGGACAGGGGGTCGGGAACTGAAGCTTTCTTT,CASSARDRGSGTEAFF
14,few,TRBV29-1,TRBJ2-1,TRBD1,TGCAGCGTTGAAGGGCGGGACAGGGAAAATGAGCAGTTCTTC,CSVEGRDRENEQFF
14,NA,TRBV29-1,TRBJ2-5,NA,TGCAGCGTTGGAGGAGTAACCCCCCAAGAGACCCAGTACTTC,CSVGGVTPQETQYF
15,NA,TRBV4-1,TRBJ2-7,TRBD1,TGCGCCAGCAGCCAAGTGCAGGGGGCTATTTACGAGCAGTACTTC,CASSQVQGAIYEQYF
16,once,TRBV23-1,TRBJ2-6,NA,TGCGCCAGCAGTCAATCGGCCGGAGATGGGGCCAACGTCCTGACTTTC,CASSQSAGDGANVLTF
16,NA,TRBV2,TRBJ2-4,NA,TGTGCCAGCAGTGAAGCGGCGGGCGAGGCCAAAAACATTCAGTACTTC,CASSEAAGEAKNIQYF
13,NA,TRBV30,TRBJ1-1,TRBD1,TGTGCCTGGAGCTTTACAGGGGGGACTGAAGCTTTCTTT,CAWSFTGGTEAFF
17,NA,TRBV18,TRBJ2-1,TRBD2,TGTGCCAGCTCACCGGGACTAGCGGGGGGTCTTTACAATGAGCAGTTCTTC,CASSPGLAGGLYNEQFF
15,NA,TRBV19,TRBJ2-1,TRBD1,TGTGCCAGTAGTATCCAAGGGACAGACTACAATGAGCAGTTCTTC,CASSIQGTDYNEQFF
17,NA,TRBV12-2,TRBJ2-3,NA,TGTGCAAGTCGCCTGGGACAGTCCCGTTACTGCACAGATACGCAGTATTTT,CASRLGQSRYCTDTQYF
19,NA,TRBV9,TRBJ2-3,NA,TGTGCCAGCAGCCCTCGCCCGAAAGGAGGGGCCGAAGGTCTAGATACGCAGTATTTT,CASSPRPKGGAEGLDTQYF
12,NA,TRBV13,TRBJ1-1,NA,TGTGCCAGCAGCTTAGTCCGGACTGAAGCTTTCTTT,CASSLVRTEAFF
15,NA,TRBV5-1,TRBJ1-5,NA,TGCGCCAGCAGCTTGGGGGGGGGCGCAAATCAGCCCCAGCATTTT,CASSLGGGANQPQHF
15,NA,TRBV18,TRBJ2-3,TRBD2,TGTGCCAGCTCACCACAGCGGGGTAACACAGATACGCAGTATTTT,CASSPQRGNTDTQYF
15,NA,TRBV24-1,TRBJ2-5,TRBD1,TGTGCCACCAGTGAGCCTGGACAGGGGAAAGAGACCCAGTACTTC,CATSEPGQGKETQYF
18,few,TRBV5-4,TRBJ2-1,TRBD2,TGTGCCAGCAGCTTGGTTACTAGCGGTCCTAGCTCCTACAATGAGCAGTTCTTC,CASSLVTSGPSSYNEQFF
14,NA,TRBV18,TRBJ1-4,TRBD1,TGTGCCAGCTCACCCCGGGACAGCTCTGAAAAACTGTTTTTT,CASSPRDSSEKLFF
11,NA,TRBV12-3/TRBV12-4,TRBJ2-1,NA,TGTGCCAGCAGTTTTACCAGAGAGCAGTTCTTC,CASSFTREQFF
15,NA,TRBV24-1,TRBJ2-2,NA,TGTGCCACCAGTGATTTAGGCGACAGCACCGGGGAGCTGTTTTTT,CATSDLGDSTGELFF
17,NA,TRBV5-1,TRBJ2-5,TRBD2,TGCGCCAGCAGCTTGGAGCCCTCTAGCGGGGGGGCCGGTACCCAGTACTTC,CASSLEPSSGGAGTQYF
15,NA,TRBV11-2,TRBJ1-6,NA,TGTGCCAGCAGCTTAGCCCTGAGTCGAGATTCACCCCTCCACTTT,CASSLALSRDSPLHF
16,NA,TRBV18,TRBJ1-1,TRBD1,TGTGCCAGCTCACCGCAAGGACAGGGGAGGAACACTGAAGCTTTCTTT,CASSPQGQGRNTEAFF
15,NA,TRBV6-1,TRBJ1-5,NA,TGTGCCAGCAGTGAATACGGCCAGGGGAATGAGCCCCAGCATTTT,CASSEYGQGNEPQHF
15,NA,TRBV7-9,TRBJ2-2,NA,TGTGCCAGCAGCTTAGTCGCAATAGTGGCCGGGGAGCTGTTTTTT,CASSLVAIVAGELFF
13,NA,TRBV9,TRBJ2-1,NA,TGTGCCAGCAGCGTAGCACAGGGTGGTGAGCAGTTCTTC,CASSVAQGGEQFF
17,NA,TRBV19,TRBJ2-4,TRBD1,TGTGCCAGCTCCTCCGCCCGGGACAGGGGGCCGAAAAACATTCAGTACTTC,CASSSARDRGPKNIQYF
15,NA,TRBV19,TRBJ2-3,TRBD2,TGTGCCAGTAGTTCTAGCGGGGGGGCCACAGATACGCAGTATTTT,CASSSSGGATDTQYF
15,NA,TRBV5-1,TRBJ2-1,TRBD2,TGCGCCAGCAGCCCTGGACTAGCGGGGTACAATGAGCAGTTCTTC,CASSPGLAGYNEQFF
13,NA,TRBV2,TRBJ2-5,NA,TGTGCCAGCAGTGAAGGGGAGGTGGAGACCCAGTACTTC,CASSEGEVETQYF
15,few,TRBV2,TRBJ2-3,TRBD2,TGTGCCAGCGCTGGGACTAGCGGGCGCACAGATACGCAGTATTTT,CASAGTSGRTDTQYF
15,many,TRBV7-8,TRBJ2-7,TRBD1,TGTGCCAGCAGCTTGGGACAGGGACCTTCCTACGAGCAGTACTTC,CASSLGQGPSYEQYF
13,NA,TRBV11-2,TRBJ2-1,NA,TGTGCCAGCAGCCGGGATCTAGGGAATGAGCAGTTCTTC,CASSRDLGNEQFF
12,few,TRBV7-2,TRBJ1-2,NA,TGTGCCAGCAGCTTAGTAGAAGCTGGCTACACCTTC,CASSLVEAGYTF
14,NA,TRBV7-3,TRBJ1-6,NA,TGTGCCAGCAGCTTAGGGGTCGGGACTGAACCCCTCCACTTT,CASSLGVGTEPLHF
13,NA,TRBV3-1/TRBV3-2,TRBJ1-2,NA,TGTGCCAGCAGCCAAGATCAAAACTATGGCTACACCTTC,CASSQDQNYGYTF
16,NA,TRBV4-1,TRBJ2-3,TRBD2,TGCGCCAGCAGCCAAGGGCGGGGGAGGGGCCCAGATACGCAGTATTTT,CASSQGRGRGPDTQYF
15,NA,TRBV5-4,TRBJ2-3,TRBD2,TGTGCCAGCAGCTTGTCGGGGGGGGCCGCAGATACGCAGTATTTT,CASSLSGGAADTQYF
13,once,TRBV19,TRBJ2-7,NA,TGTGCCAGTAGTATAGCCAAGGGGGACGAGCAGTACTTC,CASSIAKGDEQYF
12,NA,TRBV28,TRBJ2-3,TRBD1,TGTGCCAGCAGCCAACAGGGGGCTACGCAGTATTTT,CASSQQGATQYF
15,NA,TRBV25-1,TRBJ1-6,TRBD1,TGTGCCAGCGGAGGTAGGACAGGCGGAAATTCACCCCTCCACTTT,CASGGRTGGNSPLHF